These 14 T cell receptor beta chains share one sample of origin, sequenced in a study of vaccination and CD4 T cells after COVID-19. Their antigens remain unidentified. The treatment denotes: roughly ten-day PBMC culture with coronavirus spike peptide pools or control peptides (ViraFEST assay). An Oncomine TCR Beta short-read assay was used to sequence the DNA from cultured CD4+ T cells. TCRdb reprocessed the PCR reads with MiXCR, giving one entry per CDR3 protein. This sample has about 13,000 distinct CDR3 sequences, with 50% found just once. The sample comprised CD4+ T cells from blood, cultured in vitro. The origin of the receptors is a human donor who had recovered from COVID-19.

V is TRBV12-3 or TRBV12-4 and J is TRBJ2-1; D is possibly TRBD1 or TRBD2 (7 bases each). Trimming removed 4 bases from V and 8 bases from J, with 21 bases in between. CDR3 length: 16 residues. CDR3 residues: CASSSGRGGARDEQFF. Written as DNA, the CDR3 is TGTGCCAGCAGTTCTGGCAGGGGGGGGGCTCGGGATGAGCAGTTCTTC.

The chain joins TRBV2 to TRBJ2-1; TRBD2 matches at 9 bases. Germline V CDR1 and CDR2: SNHLY, FYNNEI. The CDR3 totals 13 residues. With 6 bases clipped from V and 3 bases from J, the junction kept 0 bases outside the gene matches. CDR3 sequence: CASRTSGYNEQFF. The CDR3 DNA reads TGTGCCAGCAGGACTAGCGGCTACAATGAGCAGTTCTTC.

This clonotype was picked up a small number of times. V and J are TRBV7-2 and TRBJ1-1, with D unclear. Germline V CDR1 and CDR2: SGHTA, FQGNSA. Trimming took 5 bases from V and 1 from J, leaving 11 bases between them. This CDR3 spans 14 amino acids. The chain's CDR3 is CASSKAATNTEAFF. Here the CDR3 DNA reads TGTGCCAGCAGCAAAGCAGCAACGAACACTGAAGCTTTCTTT.

This clonotype occurred a few times. V and J are TRBV12-5 and TRBJ2-1; D is perhaps TRBD2 (7 bases). Germline-derived CDR1 and CDR2 are LGHNT and FRNRAP. Trimming removed 5 bases at V and 2 bases at J, with 16 bases between. CDR3 length: 16 residues. In DNA, the CDR3 is TGTGCTAGTGGTCCTTCGGCGGGGGCGGCCTACAATGAGCAGTTCTTC. It yields the protein CASGPSAGAAYNEQFF.

The genes are TRBV20-1 and TRBJ2-1; 9 bases are a match to TRBD2. The CDR3 runs to 12 residues. From germline, CDR1 is DFQATT and CDR2 SNEGSKA (reference sequence). With 2 bases clipped from V and 9 bases from J, the junction kept 2 bases outside the gene matches. The CDR3 nucleotides are TGCAGTGCTAGACAGGGACTAGCTGAGCAGTTCTTC. Translated: CSARQGLAEQFF.

The CDR3 loop reads CASSPELGTSPLHF. The DNA of the CDR3 is TGTGCCAGCAGCCCAGAGCTAGGGACCTCACCCCTCCACTTT. This rearrangement joins TRBV7-9 to TRBJ1-6; a possible D gene is TRBD1 (5 bases). Germline assignment: CDR1 SEHNR and CDR2 FQNEAQ (reference sequence). The V gene lost 5 bases and the J gene lost 10 bases, with 15 bases spanning the gap. The CDR3 contains 14 residues. Full variable domain (outside the CDR3, taken from reference TRBV7-9 and TRBJ1-6): DTGVSQNPRHKITKRGQNVTFRCDPISEHNRLYWYRQTLGQGPEFLTYFQNEAQLEKSRLLSDRFSAERPKGSFSTLEIQRTEQGDSAMYLCASSPELGTSPLHFGNGTRLTVT.

The CDR3 DNA reads as TGCAGTGCTAGAGAGGGGAAAGCGGGGGGTACCTACGAGCAGTACTTC. The encoded protein is CSAREGKAGGTYEQYF. The chain links TRBV20-1 to TRBJ2-7; 9 bases match TRBD2. The germline gives CDR1 DFQATT, CDR2 SNEGSKA (reference sequence). The junction had 8 bases not matched to a gene; V was cut back by 0 bases and J by 2 bases. This CDR3 region has 16 residues.

The chain combines TRBV12-3 or TRBV12-4 with TRBJ2-3; D possibly matches TRBD1 or TRBD2 (6 bases each). V lost 5 bases and J lost 5, with 14 bases in between. The CDR3 is 14 amino acids. The CDR3 region has the DNA TGTGCCAGCAGTCCGGGAAGGGGGGTAGATACGCAGTATTTT. Its protein is CASSPGRGVDTQYF.

The V and J genes are TRBV2 and TRBJ2-5; 9 nucleotides agree with TRBD2. Per the germline V gene, CDR1 is SNHLY and CDR2 is FYNNEI. The CDR3 is made up of 16 amino acids. With 2 bases clipped from V and 0 bases from J, the junction kept 4 bases outside the gene matches. CDR3 in DNA: TGTGCCAGCAGTGAATCAGCGGGGGGCGACCAAGAGACCCAGTACTTC. Its translation is CASSESAGGDQETQYF.

The V gene is TRBV10-3, the J gene TRBJ2-3; 7 bases align to TRBD2. Germline V lookup: CDR1 ENHRY, CDR2 SYGVKD. CDR3 size: 13 residues. With V trimmed by 8 bases and J by 1 base, 3 bases remained unmatched. This CDR3 is CAIGGDRTDTQYF. The CDR3 region has the DNA TGTGCCATCGGGGGGGACCGCACAGATACGCAGTATTTT.

With regard to this clonotype: Sequence at one end of the junction differs from germline and may be a read error. The V and J genes are TRBV5-8 and TRBJ2-4; D may be TRBD1 (6 bases). The CDR3 totals 11 residues. Germline CDR1 is SGHTS and CDR2 is YDEGEE. CDR3 protein: CASSFGTKRNF. The CDR3 nucleotides are TGTGCCAGCAGCTTCGGGACAAAAAGAAACTTC.

This clonotype has just a few counts. The chain combines TRBV20-1 with TRBJ1-6; D ambiguous. V was cut by 6 bases and J by 7 bases, with 10 bases left in between. Germline V gene lookup returns CDR1 DFQATT and CDR2 SNEGSKA (reference sequence). There are 12 residues in the CDR3. The CDR3 loop is CSAQDPNSPLHF. CDR3 in DNA: TGCAGTGCCCAGGACCCAAATTCACCCCTCCACTTT.

This clonotype has only one observation. The CDR3 DNA follows: TGTGCCAGCAGCTTTTTCAGCTGGCAACAGAACACTGAAGCTTTCTTT. Translation: CASSFFSWQQNTEAFF. The chain links TRBV11-3 to TRBJ1-1, with D unclear. The length of the CDR3 is 16 residues. Germline CDR1 and CDR2: SGHNT and YENEEA. The V and J ends lost 3 bases and 1 base respectively, with 15 bases between them.

This clonotype turned up a few times. CDR3 in amino acids: CASSLVRDGGSNQPQHF. CDR3 bases: TGTGCCAGCAGCTTAGTAAGGGATGGTGGAAGCAATCAGCCCCAGCATTTT. The chain carries TRBV7-9 and TRBJ1-5; D gene unclear. V lost 1 base, J lost 1 base, and 14 bases lay in between. The CDR3 sequence is 17 residues long. The germline CDR1 and CDR2 sequences are SEHNR and FQNEAQ (reference sequence).